This T cell receptor beta chain was identified in a study of untreated major depressive disorder. Assay used: immunoSEQ multiplex PCR; TCRdb lists only in-frame clones, some missing. This table holds about 25,000 clones, about 90% found once. The CDR3 has 14 amino acids. With 5 bases removed from V and 2 bases from J, the gap between germline ends came to 12 bases. The germline V gene has CDR1 LNHDA and CDR2 SQIVND (reference sequence). Whole-study findings and limits: Three preselected Vbeta families were the sole sequencing comparisons. TRBV05-01 (Vbeta 5.1) usage was higher in CD4+ T cells of depressed patients than controls.

This clone occurred once. Antigen unknown. Patients had DSM-IV major depressive disorder with a Hamilton Depression score of at least 18. Patient depression severity was moderate to severe. Around 29 ml of blood was drawn into EDTA tubes. This clonotype originated in a woman under 40 with major depressive disorder. The chain carries TRBV19 and TRBJ1-1, with TRBD1 as a possible D gene (6 bases). The specimen sequenced was CD4+ T cells from PBMCs. This CDR3 reads CASSSGGANTEAFF. CDR3 nucleotide sequence: TGTGCCAGTAGTTCGGGGGGCGCAAACACTGAAGCTTTCTTT.